This T cell receptor beta chain derives from a study of T cell responses to AZD1222 COVID-19 vaccine. Clones were read by immunoSEQ multiplex PCR, and TCRdb kept only the in-frame ones, dropping some. The table shows about 72,000 clones, with roughly nine tenths occurring only once. Germline-derived CDR1 and CDR2 are SGHNT and YENEEA. The ends lost 0 bases at V and 11 bases at J; junction bases unmatched: 2. This CDR3 is built from 12 residues. The sequence was collected from an adult who received the AZD1222 COVID-19 vaccine. The rearrangement joins TRBV11-3 to TRBJ1-1, with 8 bases that match TRBD1. Sequenced here: peripheral blood, sampled 28 days after the second AZD1222 dose. The CDR3 DNA reads TGTGCCAGCAGCTTAGAACAGGGGGAGGCTTTCTTT. It codes for CASSLEQGEAFF. The full variable domain, rest sourced from reference TRBV11-3 and TRBJ1-1, is EAGVVQSPRYKIIEKKQPVAFWCNPISGHNTLYWYLQNLGQGPELLIRYENEEAVDDSQLPKDRFSAERLKGVDSTLKIQPAELGDSAVYLCASSLEQGEAFFGQGTRLTVV.